The next 22 T cell receptor beta chains were all read from a single sample in a study of Ad26.COV2.S vaccination and SARS-CoV-2 variants. Libraries were prepared by immunoSEQ multiplex PCR; TCRdb keeps only in-frame clonotypes and omits some of them. The data hold over 300,000 clones, with around four fifths observed a single time. The sample's treatment: about 20 received Ad26.COV2.S at low or high dose, single or two shots; 5 received placebo; per-sample allocation not given. The samples were gathered on day 63 after the first injection of vaccine or placebo. The sequencing here drew on peripheral blood, taken in a trial of Ad26.COV2.S vaccine versus placebo. These TCRs come from a person aged 18-60 years who received the Ad26.COV2.S COVID-19 vaccine or a placebo.

This clone was found a few times. The chain joins TRBV30 to TRBJ1-6; a possible D gene is TRBD1 (5 bases). CDR3 length: 14 amino acids. Per the germline V gene, CDR1 is GTSNPN and CDR2 is SVGIG (reference sequence). The V and J ends lost 5 bases and 5 bases respectively, with 13 bases between them. The CDR3 sequence: CAWAPGVNNSPLHF. CDR3 nucleotide sequence: TGTGCCTGGGCCCCGGGGGTTAATAATTCACCCCTCCACTTT.

V and J are TRBV5-1 and TRBJ2-7; 12 positions agree with TRBD2. V shed 4 bases, J shed 5 bases, and the junction held 7 bases outside the gene matches. The germline V gene encodes CDR1 SGHRS and CDR2 YFSETQ. CDR3 length: 15 residues. The CDR3 DNA reads as TGCGCCAGCAGCCCTCCTAGCGGGGGGGCGAACGAGCAGTACTTC. Protein sequence: CASSPPSGGANEQYF.

This chain links TRBV3-1 (or the pseudogene TRBV3-2) with TRBJ1-4; D is unresolved. The germline CDR1 and CDR2 sequences are LGHDT and YNNKEL (reference sequence). V gave up 7 bases and J gave up 8 bases, with 14 bases separating them. This CDR3 is 13 amino acids long. This chain's CDR3 is CASTMVGGEKLFF. CDR3 bases: TGTGCCAGCACAATGGTGGGTGGAGAAAAACTGTTTTTT.

The V call is TRBV19, the J call TRBJ1-2; no definite D call. Trimming cost V 1 base and J 8 bases, with 8 bases left between them. CDR1 LNHDA and CDR2 SQIVND come from the germline V gene (reference sequence). The CDR3 has 12 residues. The DNA of the CDR3 is TGTGCCAGTAGTATAGGGAGGATGGGCTACACCTTC. Translation: CASSIGRMGYTF. Supplemented by reference TRBV19 and TRBJ1-2, the full variable domain reads DGGITQSPKYLFRKEGQNVTLSCEQNLNHDAMYWYRQDPGQGLRLIYYSQIVNDFQKGDIAEGYSVSREKKESFPLTVTSAQKNPTAFYLCASSIGRMGYTFGSGTRLTVV.

The rearrangement links TRBV4-3 to TRBJ2-5; no clear D. V was pared by 1 base and J by 5 bases, with 11 bases between. The CDR3 is 14 residues long. Per the germline V gene, CDR1 is LGHNA and CDR2 is YSLEER. This CDR3 is CASSQGAFGETQYF. CDR3 sequence (DNA): TGCGCCAGCAGCCAAGGGGCGTTTGGGGAGACCCAGTACTTC.

The CDR3 DNA reads as TGCGCCAGCAGCGTATACCCCGGGACAGGGAGATCCTACACCTTC. Translating gives CASSVYPGTGRSYTF. V usage is TRBV5-1 and J usage is TRBJ1-2; 9 bases line up with TRBD1. Germline values: CDR1 SGHRS, CDR2 YFSETQ. This CDR3 is built from 15 residues. The V gene end was trimmed by 4 bases and the J gene end by 10 bases; junction bases not matched to a gene: 14.

This chain joins TRBV5-1 and TRBJ2-2, with 8 positions matching TRBD1. The CDR3 covers 15 residues. V dropped 4 bases and J dropped 7; count of bases not matched to a gene: 9. In germline, CDR1 is SGHRS, CDR2 YFSETQ. CDR3 protein: CASSHRTGRNGELFF. CDR3 coding DNA: TGCGCCAGCAGCCACCGGACAGGGCGGAACGGGGAGCTGTTTTTT.

V is TRBV5-4 and J is TRBJ2-1; 9 nucleotides line up with TRBD2. V shed 1 base, J shed 0 bases, and the junction held 2 bases outside the gene matches. Germline assignment: CDR1 SGHNT and CDR2 YYREEE (reference sequence). The CDR3 extends over 16 amino acids. The CDR3 DNA reads TGTGCCAGCAGCTTGTCGCGGGGGGGCTCCTACAATGAGCAGTTCTTC. Translating gives CASSLSRGGSYNEQFF.

The J gene is TRBJ2-3, the V gene TRBV6-2 or TRBV6-3; 8 nucleotides agree with TRBD1. In germline, CDR1 is MNHEY, CDR2 SVGEGT. CDR3 length equals 16 residues. With V trimmed by 0 bases and J by 5 bases, 7 bases remained unmatched. The CDR3 loop is CASSYSYRGYQDTQYF. CDR3 nucleotides: TGTGCCAGCAGTTACTCCTACAGGGGGTATCAAGATACGCAGTATTTT.

The chain uses TRBV5-4 and TRBJ1-2; TRBD1 matches at 12 bases. The junction had 8 bases not matched to a gene; V was cut back by 4 bases and J by 7 bases. CDR1 is SGHNT, CDR2 YYREEE, per germline (reference sequence). The CDR3 loop spans 15 amino acids. CDR3 sequence: CASSMGQGAIGGYTF. CDR3 nucleotides: TGTGCCAGCAGCATGGGACAGGGGGCGATCGGTGGCTACACCTTC.

In its sample, this clone was seen a few times. The chain recombines TRBV5-4 with TRBJ1-1; tentative D call: TRBD1 (6 bases). Germline-derived CDR1 and CDR2 are SGHNT and YYREEE (reference sequence). The ends were cut back, 0 bases at V and 11 bases at J, with 11 bases in the middle. This CDR3 has 12 amino acids. For the CDR3, the DNA is TGTGCCAGCAGCTTGGGAGACAGGTCTGCTTTCTTT. Translating it yields CASSLGDRSAFF.

V usage is TRBV27 and J usage is TRBJ2-5; no firm D call. Germline V gene sequence: CDR1 MNHEY, CDR2 SMNVEV (reference sequence). CDR3 size: 11 residues. Trimming pared 2 bases from V and 4 bases from J, leaving 2 bases between. The CDR3 region is CASSLGETQYF. The DNA for the CDR3 is TGTGCCAGCAGTTTAGGAGAGACCCAGTACTTC.

Written as DNA, the CDR3 is TGTGCCAGCAGCTTAGGGCGGACCCTAGCGGGGAGGGGAGAGACCCAGTACTTC. This codes for CASSLGRTLAGRGETQYF. This rearrangement joins TRBV5-4 to TRBJ2-5; 9 nucleotides agree with TRBD2. V lost 2 bases to trimming and J lost 4 bases; unmatched junction nucleotides: 15. CDR1 SGHNT and CDR2 YYREEE come from the germline V gene (reference sequence). The CDR3 spans 18 residues.

The chain links TRBV19 to TRBJ2-7; D is ambiguous. From germline, CDR1 is LNHDA and CDR2 SQIVND (reference sequence). V lost 4 bases to trimming and J lost 0 bases, with 19 bases between them. The CDR3 contains 17 residues. The CDR3 DNA sequence: TGTGCCAGTAGTAGGGTCTTCCGGACGGTGAGCTCCTACGAGCAGTACTTC. Its translation: CASSRVFRTVSSYEQYF.

This chain connects TRBV4-3 to TRBJ2-1; D ambiguous. This CDR3 comprises 17 residues. Germline CDR1 is LGHNA and CDR2 is YSLEER. Trimming pared 0 bases from V and 0 bases from J, leaving 12 bases between. Here the CDR3 reads CASSQELTKRSYNEQFF. The DNA of the CDR3 is TGCGCCAGCAGCCAAGAGCTTACGAAACGCTCCTACAATGAGCAGTTCTTC.

The V gene is TRBV6-5, the J gene TRBJ1-2; D gene unclear. V was clipped by 6 bases and J by 3 bases, with 8 bases between them. Germline lookup yields CDR1 MNHEY and CDR2 SVGAGI. This CDR3 has 12 amino acids. DNA for the CDR3: TGTGCCAGCAGGTGGCAGGACTATGGCTACACCTTC. This encodes CASRWQDYGYTF.

The chain recombines TRBV7-2 with TRBJ2-3; 11 nucleotides align to TRBD2. With 5 bases clipped from V and 4 bases from J, the junction kept 8 bases outside the gene matches. The germline gives CDR1 SGHTA, CDR2 FQGNSA. There are 16 residues in the CDR3. The CDR3 nucleotides read TGTGCCAGCAGCGAAACTAGCGGGGGAGGAGCAGATACGCAGTATTTT. Its translation is CASSETSGGGADTQYF.

The rearrangement uses TRBV5-5 and TRBJ2-7; 8 bases are shared with TRBD1. The V segment lost 1 base and the J segment 5 bases; nucleotides outside the gene matches: 11. CDR1 and CDR2 from the germline V gene are SGHKS and YYEKEE (reference sequence). The CDR3 consists of 16 residues. The CDR3 here is CASSLLFGTGLNEQYF. CDR3 nucleotide sequence: TGTGCCAGCAGCTTGCTGTTTGGGACAGGACTTAACGAGCAGTACTTC.

The chain links TRBV18 to TRBJ1-1; TRBD1 agrees at 9 bases. The CDR3 spans 14 residues. V shed 5 bases and J 1 base; nucleotides not matched to a gene: 2. Per the germline V gene, CDR1 is KGHSH and CDR2 is LQKENI. CDR3 nucleotides: TGTGCCAGCTCAACGGGACAGGGGAACACTGAAGCTTTCTTT. Amino acid sequence: CASSTGQGNTEAFF. The variable domain in full, completed from reference TRBV18 and TRBJ1-1, reads NAGVMQNPRHLVRRRGQEARLRCSPMKGHSHVYWYRQLPEEGLKFMVYLQKENIIDESGMPKERFSAEFPKEGPSILRIQQVVRGDSAAYFCASSTGQGNTEAFFGQGTRLTVV.

V and J are TRBV25-1 and TRBJ2-7; a possible D gene is TRBD2 (6 bases). CDR1 MGHDK and CDR2 SYGVNS come from the germline V gene. There are 13 residues in the CDR3. Trimming took 3 bases from V and 3 from J, leaving 9 bases between them. The CDR3 protein is CASSDKEGYEQYF. The DNA for the CDR3 is TGTGCCAGCAGTGATAAGGAGGGCTACGAGCAGTACTTC.

The gene calls are TRBV11-2 and TRBJ2-2; the D is unclear. The CDR3 contains 14 residues. The V gene lost 1 base and the J gene lost 6 bases, with 9 bases spanning the gap. Germline V gene lookup returns CDR1 SGHAT and CDR2 FQNNGV. The CDR3, as DNA: TGTGCCAGCAGCTTAGTCGGACGGCCCGGGGAGCTGTTTTTT. The encoded protein is CASSLVGRPGELFF.

This sequence joins TRBV12-3 or TRBV12-4 and TRBJ2-3; perhaps TRBD1 as D (5 bases). V lost 6 bases and J lost 6, with 10 bases in between. CDR3 length: 12 amino acids. CDR3 coding DNA: TGTGCCAGCAGCGGTAGGGGCGATACGCAGTATTTT. Its protein is CASSGRGDTQYF.